This T cell receptor beta chain was captured by sequencing in a study of blood T cell repertoires in COVID-19. This clone was observed a few times. TCRdb's table, derived via immunoSEQ multiplex PCR, lists solely in-frame clones and lacks some. This table has hundreds of thousands of clones, roughly 84% appearing once. Sequences were obtained from peripheral blood. This sequence was found in a woman of 80 years or more with acute or convalescent COVID-19.

CDR3 protein: CASSRDISYGYTF. The CDR3 DNA reads as TGTGCCAGTTCCCGGGACATCAGTTATGGCTACACCTTC. The rearrangement uses TRBV3-1 (or the pseudogene TRBV3-2) and TRBJ1-2; a possible D gene is TRBD1 (6 bases). The germline V gene has CDR1 LGHDT and CDR2 YNNKEL (reference sequence). V was trimmed by 9 bases and J by 5 bases, leaving 16 bases between them. The CDR3 runs to 13 residues.